The 31 T cell receptor beta chains reported below all come from one sample, sequenced in a study of shared clonotypes between healthy human individuals. Assay: immunoSEQ multiplex PCR; the TCRdb copy retains only in-frame clones and omits some. The data contain around 2,000,000 clones, 90% to 95% of them singletons. The source material was naive CD4+ T cells sorted from blood. Subset noted: CD45RA+ positively selected. These receptor sequences come from a man aged 18 to 29 in good health.

V usage is TRBV6-6 and J usage is TRBJ2-7; TRBD1 is a possible D gene (6 bases). This CDR3 has 12 residues. V gave up 4 bases and J gave up 5 bases, with 9 bases separating them. Looked up from germline, CDR1 is MNHNY and CDR2 is SVGAGI (reference sequence). Here the CDR3 DNA reads TGTGCCAGCAGTTTGGACAGCGACGAGCAGTACTTC. It encodes CASSLDSDEQYF.

The rearrangement links TRBV9 to TRBJ1-3, with D unresolved. The CDR3 spans 12 residues. Germline assignment: CDR1 SGDLS and CDR2 YYNGEE. Trimming removed 4 bases from V and 0 bases from J, with 2 bases in between. The CDR3 is CASSFSGNTIYF. The CDR3 nucleotides read TGTGCCAGCAGCTTCTCTGGAAACACCATATATTTT. The full variable domain, in which reference TRBV9 and TRBJ1-3 provide the parts outside the CDR3, is DSGVTQTPKHLITATGQRVTLRCSPRSGDLSVYWYQQSLDQGLQFLIQYYNGEERAKGNILERFSAQQFPDLHSELNLSSLELGDSALYFCASSFSGNTIYFGEGSWLTVV.

The chain has TRBV9 and TRBJ2-1; 8 nucleotides align to TRBD2. The CDR3 loop spans 15 amino acids. Losses at the gene ends were 0 bases for V and 4 bases for J; bases not matched to a gene: 3. CDR1 is SGDLS, CDR2 YYNGEE, per germline. CDR3 residues: CASSVVTSVYNEQFF. The CDR3 DNA reads TGTGCCAGCAGCGTAGTGACTAGCGTATACAATGAGCAGTTCTTC.

The rearrangement uses TRBV5-1 and TRBJ2-5; 8 positions agree with TRBD2. This CDR3 region has 15 residues. J lost 1 base, V lost 5 bases, and 7 bases had no gene match. CDR1 and CDR2 (germline): SGHRS, YFSETQ. The chain's CDR3 is CASSTGTSIQETQYF. CDR3 sequence (DNA): TGCGCCAGCAGTACCGGGACTAGTATCCAAGAGACCCAGTACTTC.

CDR3 sequence reads: CSVGHSTDTQYF. The CDR3 DNA reads as TGCAGCGTGGGACACAGCACAGATACGCAGTATTTT. The chain joins TRBV29-1 to TRBJ2-3, with D perhaps TRBD1 (6 bases). The V gene's germline CDR1 is SQVTM and CDR2 ANQGSEA. The CDR3 is 12 amino acids. Trimming removed 6 bases from V and 0 bases from J, with 7 bases in between.

This clone appeared once. The V and J genes are TRBV10-3 and TRBJ2-3, with 8 bases matching TRBD2. The germline gives CDR1 ENHRY, CDR2 SYGVKD. V shed 3 bases and J 10 bases; nucleotides not matched to a gene: 12. The CDR3 is 15 amino acids. CDR3 residues: CAISEPPLGGGSQYF. CDR3 in DNA: TGTGCCATCAGTGAACCGCCTCTCGGGGGGGGTTCGCAGTATTTT.

The sample holds one count of this clone. The chain combines TRBV18 with TRBJ2-1; D gene uncertain. With 0 bases removed from V and 7 bases from J, the gap between germline ends came to 7 bases. The CDR3 sequence is 13 residues long. In germline, CDR1 is KGHSH, CDR2 LQKENI. For the CDR3, the DNA is TGTGCCAGCTCACCACCCTCGGCAAATGAGCAGTTCTTC. Amino acid sequence: CASSPPSANEQFF.

This clone was recorded once. The chain combines TRBV11-3 with TRBJ2-1, with D uncertain. This CDR3 has 17 amino acids. V was pared by 0 bases and J by 2 bases, with 14 bases between. From germline, CDR1 is SGHNT and CDR2 YENEEA. CDR3 loop: CASSLDRVVGAYNEQFF. CDR3 nucleotides: TGTGCCAGCAGCTTAGATCGGGTAGTGGGTGCCTACAATGAGCAGTTCTTC. Full variable domain (rest looked up from reference TRBV11-3 and TRBJ2-1): EAGVVQSPRYKIIEKKQPVAFWCNPISGHNTLYWYLQNLGQGPELLIRYENEEAVDDSQLPKDRFSAERLKGVDSTLKIQPAELGDSAVYLCASSLDRVVGAYNEQFFGPGTRLTVL.

CDR3 coding DNA: TGTGCCAGCAGCATAGGACAGGGGTCAAGAGCGGGAAGCACAGATACGCAGTATTTT. It is translated as CASSIGQGSRAGSTDTQYF. The chain uses TRBV7-3 and TRBJ2-3; 9 bases agree with TRBD1. This CDR3 contains 19 residues. CDR1 is SGHTA, CDR2 FQGTGA, per germline. V dropped 5 bases and J dropped 0; count of bases not matched to a gene: 15.

The chain is built from TRBV30 and TRBJ1-1; D may be TRBD1 (6 bases). Trimming removed 4 bases from V and 6 bases from J, with 18 bases in between. The CDR3 has 14 amino acids. Germline-derived CDR1 and CDR2 are GTSNPN and SVGIG (reference sequence). In DNA, the CDR3 is TGTGCCTGGAACACTGACTCAGGGGACTCTGAAGCTTTCTTT. This codes for CAWNTDSGDSEAFF.

V usage is TRBV4-3 and J usage is TRBJ2-2, with D possibly matching TRBD2 (6 bases). The germline CDR1 and CDR2 sequences are LGHNA and YSLEER. Trimming took 0 bases from V and 4 from J, leaving 9 bases between them. The CDR3 spans 15 residues. The CDR3 spells CASSQEVLATGELFF. CDR3 sequence (DNA): TGCGCCAGCAGCCAAGAGGTACTAGCCACCGGGGAGCTGTTTTTT.

The chain recombines TRBV7-2 with TRBJ2-5, with 13 nucleotides matching TRBD2. J gave up 4 bases and V 5 bases, and 4 bases lay outside the gene matches. Germline V gene lookup returns CDR1 SGHTA and CDR2 FQGNSA. The CDR3 runs to 15 residues. The CDR3 sequence: CASSKGLAGRETQYF. CDR3 DNA sequence: TGTGCCAGCAGCAAGGGACTAGCGGGGAGAGAGACCCAGTACTTC.

As for this clone: This same CDR3 is encoded by further DNA sequences in the sample. The genes are TRBV5-1 and TRBJ2-7, with 14 positions matching TRBD2. This CDR3 has 14 residues. The junction had 5 bases not matched to a gene; V was cut back by 6 bases and J by 6 bases. CDR1 is SGHRS and CDR2 is YFSETQ in the germline V gene. The CDR3 loop is CASTSGLAGGEQYF. As DNA, the CDR3 is TGCGCCAGCACCTCAGGACTAGCGGGAGGCGAGCAGTACTTC.

V and J are TRBV6-1 and TRBJ1-6; D remains unclear. The germline V and J ends were trimmed by 0 bases and 7 bases, with 10 bases remaining between them. Germline CDR1 and CDR2: MNHNS and SASEGT. The CDR3 consists of 15 residues. The CDR3 DNA is TGTGCCAGCAGTGAAGCGGTCTCAGCGAATTCACCCCTCCACTTT. It is translated as CASSEAVSANSPLHF.

The rearrangement joins TRBV30 to TRBJ2-3; D is possibly TRBD1 (5 bases). CDR3 length: 13 amino acids. The germline CDR1 and CDR2 sequences are GTSNPN and SVGIG (reference sequence). Trimming pared 0 bases from V and 4 bases from J, leaving 8 bases between. This chain's CDR3 is CAWSVQGADTQYF. The CDR3 DNA reads as TGTGCCTGGAGTGTACAAGGGGCAGATACGCAGTATTTT.

The chain has TRBV5-4 and TRBJ2-3; weak D call: TRBD2 (6 bases). Trimming removed 5 bases at V and 3 bases at J, with 13 bases between. This CDR3 has 14 amino acids. CDR1 is SGHNT and CDR2 is YYREEE in the germline V gene (reference sequence). The CDR3 coding sequence is TGTGCCAGCAGGGATGGGGGGAGGACAGATACGCAGTATTTT. This encodes CASRDGGRTDTQYF.

This clone has only one observation. This chain links TRBV30 with TRBJ1-4; D possibly corresponds to TRBD1 (5 bases). Trimming pared 5 bases from V and 7 bases from J, leaving 17 bases between. CDR3 length equals 14 residues. CDR1 is GTSNPN and CDR2 is SVGIG in the germline V gene (reference sequence). CDR3 protein: CAWGSWGRGEKLFF. DNA of the CDR3: TGTGCCTGGGGGTCGTGGGGCCGCGGTGAAAAACTGTTTTTT.

V and J are TRBV30 and TRBJ1-6; 8 bases align to TRBD1. V shed 5 bases and J 2 bases; nucleotides not matched to a gene: 5. From germline, CDR1 is GTSNPN and CDR2 SVGIG (reference sequence). The CDR3 is 15 amino acids. Written as DNA, the CDR3 is TGTGCCTGGGTCCAGGGGGCACCCTATAATTCACCCCTCCACTTT. Translation: CAWVQGAPYNSPLHF.

The genes are TRBV5-4 and TRBJ2-1; the D gene could be TRBD1 or TRBD2 (5 bases each). Germline V CDR1 and CDR2: SGHNT, YYREEE (reference sequence). The CDR3 loop spans 18 amino acids. The V end was cut by 3 bases, the J end by 4 bases, with 23 bases between. The CDR3 sequence is CASSSAPGPGGGYNEQFF. The DNA for the CDR3 is TGTGCCAGCAGCTCCGCCCCGGGGCCTGGTGGAGGTTACAATGAGCAGTTCTTC.

J is TRBJ1-2 and V is TRBV4-1; D possibly corresponds to TRBD1 (6 bases). The CDR3 is 15 residues long. Germline lookup yields CDR1 MGHRA and CDR2 YSYEKL. Trimming pared 1 base from V and 6 bases from J, leaving 15 bases between. CDR3 amino acids: CASSQVGSGADGYTF. In DNA, the CDR3 is TGCGCCAGCAGCCAAGTGGGGTCAGGGGCCGATGGCTACACCTTC.

The chain combines TRBV2 with TRBJ2-6; 7 bases line up with TRBD2. Germline V gene data show CDR1 as SNHLY and CDR2 as FYNNEI. The CDR3 runs 16 residues. Trimming took 3 bases from V and 2 from J; bases not matched to a gene: 4. The CDR3 sequence is CASSEDAGAGANVLTF. The DNA for the CDR3 is TGTGCCAGCAGTGAGGATGCGGGGGCTGGGGCCAACGTCCTGACTTTC.

This clone was counted a single time. This chain uses TRBV5-6 with TRBJ2-2; D is uncertain. The CDR3 covers 12 residues. Trimming took 4 bases from V and 6 from J, leaving 7 bases between them. Looked up from germline, CDR1 is SGHDT and CDR2 is YYEEEE. The CDR3 spells CASSVDSGELFF. The CDR3 DNA reads as TGTGCCAGCAGCGTTGATTCCGGGGAGCTGTTTTTT.

Turning to this clone: Other DNA sequences in the same sample also yield this CDR3. The V gene is TRBV6-5, the J gene TRBJ1-1, with D unclear. This CDR3 has 14 amino acids. The ends were cut back, 2 bases at V and 0 bases at J, with 7 bases in the middle. CDR1 and CDR2 from the germline V gene are MNHEY and SVGAGI. The CDR3 region has the DNA TGTGCCAGCAGTTACGACTCAATGAACACTGAAGCTTTCTTT. Its translation: CASSYDSMNTEAFF.

V is TRBV19 and J is TRBJ1-1; unclear D gene. The CDR3 has 15 residues. V lost 5 bases and J 7 bases, leaving 20 bases between the germline ends. Germline CDR1 is LNHDA and CDR2 is SQIVND (reference sequence). The CDR3 sequence: CASSESVSRAREAFF. The CDR3 DNA reads as TGTGCCAGTAGTGAATCCGTCAGCCGCGCACGTGAAGCTTTCTTT.

V gene TRBV4-3 combines with J gene TRBJ2-1, with 8 positions matching TRBD2. This CDR3 is 15 amino acids long. Looked up from germline, CDR1 is LGHNA and CDR2 is YSLEER. V dropped 0 bases and J dropped 12; count of bases not matched to a gene: 10. The CDR3 loop reads CASSQEVSGMGGQFF. The CDR3 bases are TGCGCCAGCAGCCAAGAGGTTAGCGGGATGGGAGGGCAGTTCTTC.

In regard to this clone: Relative to the germline gene, one junction end is altered; a read error may explain this. The chain is built from TRBV4-1 and TRBJ2-2; 9 nucleotides match TRBD1. Germline V CDR1 and CDR2: MGHRA, YSYEKL. The CDR3 consists of 18 residues. CDR3 region: CASSRKTGGILSTGGLFF. The CDR3 region has the DNA TGCGCCAGCAGCCGGAAGACAGGGGGGATATTGAGCACCGGGGGGCTGTTTTTT.

CDR3 loop: CATSAGTGELFF. CDR3 DNA: TGTGCCACCTCAGCCGGCACCGGGGAGCTGTTTTTT. The chain carries TRBV19 and TRBJ2-2; no clear D. V was pared by 10 bases and J by 4 bases, with 10 bases between. CDR1 LNHDA and CDR2 SQIVND come from the germline V gene (reference sequence). CDR3 length equals 12 residues. Based on the CDR3 plus reference TRBV19 and TRBJ2-2, the full variable domain is DGGITQSPKYLFRKEGQNVTLSCEQNLNHDAMYWYRQDPGQGLRLIYYSQIVNDFQKGDIAEGYSVSREKKESFPLTVTSAQKNPTAFYLCATSAGTGELFFGEGSRLTVL.

The chain carries TRBV9 and TRBJ1-3; 9 bases are shared with TRBD1. Per germline, CDR1 SGDLS and CDR2 YYNGEE. This CDR3 is 16 amino acids long. V lost 0 bases to trimming and J lost 4 bases; unmatched junction nucleotides: 5. The CDR3 reads CASSVAQGAQGNTIYF. Here the CDR3 DNA reads TGTGCCAGCAGCGTAGCACAGGGGGCGCAAGGAAACACCATATATTTT.

The chain is built from TRBV4-3 and TRBJ1-6, with a weak D call TRBD1 (6 bases). This CDR3 is built from 15 residues. Looked up from germline, CDR1 is LGHNA and CDR2 is YSLEER. V lost 4 bases and J 10 bases, leaving 17 bases between the germline ends. The CDR3 spells CASSLRIGGQSPLHF. The CDR3 region has the DNA TGCGCCAGCAGCCTAAGGATAGGGGGACAATCACCCCTCCACTTT.

The genes are TRBV19 and TRBJ2-1; D is possibly TRBD2 (5 bases). V was shortened by 7 bases and J by 8 bases, with 24 bases between the two germline ends. CDR1 is LNHDA, CDR2 SQIVND, per germline (reference sequence). This CDR3 is 16 amino acids long. As DNA, the CDR3 is TGTGCCAGTACCCCACGCGGGCTACTGGGATCTTATGAGCAGTTCTTC. Its protein product is CASTPRGLLGSYEQFF.

This clone came up once. The rearrangement joins TRBV7-3 to TRBJ2-1; D is undetermined. The CDR3 runs to 13 residues. Germline-derived CDR1 and CDR2 are SGHTA and FQGTGA. Trimming stripped 3 bases from V and 5 bases from J, with 8 bases between. The CDR3 region has the DNA TGTGCCAGCAGCTTGCGACTTAACAATGAGCAGTTCTTC. Translating gives CASSLRLNNEQFF.